The 5 T cell receptor beta chains below all came from one sample that was sequenced in a study of T cell repertoires in cytomegalovirus infection. A single record per CDR3 protein comes from TCRdb applying MiXCR to the reads. The table shows 200,000 to 300,000 distinct CDR3 sequences, with approximately 8.3% occurring only once. The sequenced sample consisted of PBMCs. These receptors were obtained from a human donor in good health (CMV status not recorded). Some clones in this sample may be carry-over from other donors' samples.

This clonotype was seen many times. The chain links TRBV12-3 or TRBV12-4 to TRBJ2-7, with TRBD1 matching over 8 bases. V lost 6 bases and J lost 5; bases outside the gene matches: 6. This CDR3 region has 13 residues. CDR3 nucleotide sequence: TGTGCCAGCAGGCCGTCAGGGGGCCACGAGCAGTACTTC. Residues: CASRPSGGHEQYF.

This clonotype was seen at least ten times. J is TRBJ1-6 and V is TRBV19; D call uncertain. V lost 5 bases and J lost 16, with 15 bases in between. The CDR3 length is 12 residues. The V gene's germline CDR1 is LNHDA and CDR2 SQIVND (reference sequence). The CDR3 DNA reads TGTGCCAGTAGTCCCAACAAGGGCCAACTCCACTTT. Translated, it gives CASSPNKGQLHF.

This clonotype was picked up many times. The chain links TRBV7-2 to TRBJ1-1; D gene ambiguous. CDR3 size: 13 residues. V was pared by 5 bases and J by 10 bases, with 17 bases between. The germline V gene has CDR1 SGHTA and CDR2 FQGNSA. The CDR3 region has the DNA TGTGCCAGCAGCCCGGAGAGACGGCGGGGAGCTTTCTTT. Translating it yields CASSPERRRGAFF. The complete variable domain, with remaining parts taken from reference TRBV7-2 and TRBJ1-1, reads GAGVSQSPSNKVTEKGKDVELRCDPISGHTALYWYRQSLGQGLEFLIYFQGNSAPDKSGLPSDRFSAERTGGSVSTLTIQRTQQEDSAVYLCASSPERRRGAFFGQGTRLTVV.

This clonotype showed up many times. The rearrangement joins TRBV7-2 to TRBJ1-1, with D perhaps matching TRBD1 (5 bases). V was trimmed by 5 bases and J by 1 base, leaving 14 bases between them. Per germline, CDR1 SGHTA and CDR2 FQGNSA. This CDR3 has 15 amino acids. CDR3 sequence reads: CASSPPSGRNTEAFF. The CDR3 region has the DNA TGTGCCAGCAGCCCTCCCTCAGGGCGGAACACTGAAGCTTTCTTT. The entire variable domain, with the rest obtained from reference TRBV7-2 and TRBJ1-1, is as follows: GAGVSQSPSNKVTEKGKDVELRCDPISGHTALYWYRQSLGQGLEFLIYFQGNSAPDKSGLPSDRFSAERTGGSVSTLTIQRTQQEDSAVYLCASSPPSGRNTEAFFGQGTRLTVV.

This clonotype showed up just a few times. This chain uses TRBV28 with TRBJ2-7, with TRBD2 matching 8 bases. Trimming took 6 bases from V and 2 from J; bases not matched to a gene: 6. The CDR3 is 14 amino acids. Germline V gene sequence: CDR1 MDHEN, CDR2 SYDVKM. The CDR3 nucleotides read TGTGCCAGCAGCCTAGCGGGCCTTACCTACGAGCAGTACTTC. Translating gives CASSLAGLTYEQYF.